This entry is about one T cell receptor (beta chain). Its antigen is as yet unknown. This sample is part of a study of T cell responses to AZD1222 COVID-19 vaccine. Study-wide points: A reported finding is that nearly half of spike-specific TCRs target unmutated variant regions. CD4 TCRs linked to vaccination spanned spike, dominating at 160-218 and 743-854.

Assay: immunoSEQ multiplex PCR; the TCRdb copy retains only in-frame clones and omits some. The data contain 130,000 or so clones, 75% to 95% of them seen just once; the ten biggest clones take up roughly 2%. The germline V gene encodes CDR1 KGHSH and CDR2 LQKENI. There are 14 residues in the CDR3. Trimming took 0 bases from V and 10 from J, leaving 12 bases between them. This chain connects TRBV18 to TRBJ1-4; no clear D gene. This receptor was identified in an adult who received the AZD1222 COVID-19 vaccine. The input for sequencing was peripheral blood, taken 28 days after the second AZD1222 dose. CDR3 DNA: TGTGCCAGCTCACCACCCCCGGGCGATGGAAAACTGTTTTTT. This codes for CASSPPPGDGKLFF.